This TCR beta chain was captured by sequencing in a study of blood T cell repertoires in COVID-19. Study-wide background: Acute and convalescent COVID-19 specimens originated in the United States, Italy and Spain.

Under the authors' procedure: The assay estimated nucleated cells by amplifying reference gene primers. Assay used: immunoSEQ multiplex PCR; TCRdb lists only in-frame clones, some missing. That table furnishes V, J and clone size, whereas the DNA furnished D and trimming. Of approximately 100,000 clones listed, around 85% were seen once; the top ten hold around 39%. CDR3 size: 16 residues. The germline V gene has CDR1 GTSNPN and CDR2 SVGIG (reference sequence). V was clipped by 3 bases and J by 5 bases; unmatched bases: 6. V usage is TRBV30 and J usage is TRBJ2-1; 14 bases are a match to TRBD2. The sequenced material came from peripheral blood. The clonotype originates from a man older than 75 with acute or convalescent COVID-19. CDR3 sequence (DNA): TGTGCCTGGAGCGGGGGACTAGCGGGAGAAAACAATGAGCAGTTCTTC. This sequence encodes CAWSGGLAGENNEQFF.